Reported below is one T cell receptor (beta chain). This clone occurred a few times. Its recognized antigen is unknown. The sample holds no much larger clone one base away, and base qualities are not on file. A second Seattle source provided samples from volunteer blood donors who had recovered from COVID-19. The collaborating institutions used their own protocols to collect whole blood in K2EDTA tubes. Collaborator samples were shipped for TCRbeta analysis as frozen whole blood, isolated PBMCs, or DNA extracted from either sample type. The immunoSEQ Assay, a bias-controlled multiplex PCR, was used to amplify TCRbeta CDR3 regions from genomic DNA. Turning to the authors' computational methods: Nucleated cell counts per sample were estimated from amplification of reference gene primers within the assay. To quantify the absolute abundance of each unique TCRbeta CDR3 rearrangement, sequence reads were collapsed and filtered. For each sample, productive Simpson clonality was calculated as the square root of Simpson's diversity index across productive rearrangements. Not all clones reach the TCRdb copy of this immuneACCESS table, which keeps in-frame sequences only. Checked studies attribute under half of the gap to unresolved V genes and leave the rest unexplained. V, J and clone size are taken as reported in that table, and D and trimming were inferred from the DNA itself. For this sample the table gives 300,000 or so clones, of which about 89% were detected only once. The top ten constitute under 6.5% of the sample.

According to the germline V gene, CDR1 reads SGDLS and CDR2 reads YYNGEE. Trimming costs V 0 bases and J 7 bases, and their ends lie 11 bases apart. The CDR3 holds 14 amino acids from the cysteine to the phenylalanine. CDR3 DNA only is kept here, 42 bases in frame from base 1. This specimen belongs to a study of blood T cell repertoires in COVID-19 (dated by TCRdb to about 2020). Turning to the overall study: Samples covering the acute and convalescent phases of COVID-19 were provided by collaborators in the United States, Italy and Spain. The material from the prospective study consisted of cDNA or gDNA derived from T cells, B-cell-depleted T cells, or PBMCs. Deeply sampled blood TCRbeta repertoires from subjects exposed to, actively infected with, or recovered from COVID-19 were included in the dataset. The repertoires were released in a freely available public database intended as a resource for research on the immune response to SARS-CoV-2. Samples were obtained from the ongoing ImmuneRACE study (first 160 participants) and from 1,200 or so subjects provided by 6 global collaborators. A de-identified subject ID, COVID-19 status, age in years and sex were almost always included in the sample metadata. Where HLA class I and class II types were available, the types were taken from metadata supplied by the sample provider, not from assay-based typing. Findings and caveats that apply to the study as a whole: Clinical and demographic metadata were provided uncurated, with the amount varying by source and participant.

This clonotype was obtained from a man in his late teens or twenties who had recovered from COVID-19. Sequenced: peripheral blood. This sequence uses TRBV9 and TRBJ2-1, with TRBD1 tentatively as D gene (7 bases match). The CDR3 region reads CASSVEQGRNEQFF. The DNA sequence follows: TGTGCCAGCAGCGTAGAACAGGGGAGGAATGAGCAGTTCTTC.